The clone carrying this T cell receptor beta chain turned up a few times. The length of the CDR3 is 16 residues. Trimming removed 5 bases at V and 4 bases at J, with 23 bases between. Germline values: CDR1 DFQATT, CDR2 SNEGSKA (reference sequence). This specimen belongs to a study of T-cell memory formation after mild COVID-19. 5'RACE, which relied on constant-segment primers, yielded TCR alpha and TCR beta cDNA libraries carrying sample barcodes and UMIs. TCRdb reanalysed the 5' RACE reads using MiXCR and keeps one entry per CDR3 protein. The profile covers under 350,000 distinct CDR3 sequences, with around 15% appearing a single time and more than 20% taken by the ten largest.

The sample taken for sequencing was PBMCs or a T cell subset sorted from them (not recorded which). V and J are TRBV20-1 and TRBJ2-5; a weak D match, TRBD2 (7 bases). The receptor's source is a man aged 18 to 29 who had mild COVID-19 (a few samples of this study predate the infection). Cell type and time point are not known. The CDR3 bases are TGCAGTGCTGGTCGGCCGGGGGGCGGGATGGGAGAGACCCAGTACTTC. This sequence encodes CSAGRPGGGMGETQYF.